This TCR beta chain was sequenced for a study of CD8 T cells in ankylosing spondylitis. General observations from the study: Reported data indicate significant enrichment of disease-linked clones within matched ankylosing spondylitis synovial fluid.

In TCRdb, the 5' RACE reads were re-called with MiXCR into one record per CDR3 protein. The data hold 15,000 or so distinct CDR3 sequences, with under 8.5% observed a single time. This clonotype was seen only a few times. Its antigen is not known. The CDR3 extends over 14 amino acids. Deletions cut 0 bases from V and 1 base from J, with 7 bases between. Germline CDR1 LGHNA, CDR2 YSLEER. Material: blood. The origin of this receptor is a male donor with ankylosing spondylitis or in good health (not recorded which). V usage is TRBV4-3 and J usage is TRBJ2-7; D may be TRBD2 (5 bases). This chain's CDR3 is CASSQDRTSYEQYF. As DNA, the CDR3 is TGCGCCAGCAGCCAAGATCGGACTTCCTACGAGCAGTACTTC.